This passage covers 24 T cell receptor beta chains from one sample sequenced in a study of Graves' ophthalmopathy and Graves' hyperthyroidism. Amplified TCR beta CDR3 regions were obtained using RNA transcripts as template. HTBI primers served in a first-round RT-PCR, which a second-round multiplex PCR followed. MiXCR, run by TCRdb on the multiplex PCR reads, gives a single entry per CDR3 protein. The sample includes just over 400,000 distinct CDR3 sequences, approximately 21% of them seen just once. The sample comprised peripheral blood. These receptors were obtained from a woman in her late teens or twenties with stable Graves' hyperthyroidism.

The table lists this clonotype with a few counts. This chain connects TRBV10-3 to TRBJ1-1; D uncertain. Germline V gene data show CDR1 as ENHRY and CDR2 as SYGVKD. The CDR3 is 16 residues long. V was shortened by 6 bases and J by 3 bases, with 20 bases between the two germline ends. Written as DNA, the CDR3 is TGTGCCATCAGGAACCTCCTCAGTCCCTCCGACACTGAAGCTTTCTTT. It specifies CAIRNLLSPSDTEAFF.

This clonotype showed up many times. V gene TRBV13 combines with J gene TRBJ2-2; TRBD2 matches 9 bases. Germline CDR1 and CDR2: PRHDT and FYEKMQ (reference sequence). This CDR3 spans 17 amino acids. Trimming cost V 3 bases and J 7 bases; bases outside gene matches: 12. CDR3 bases: TGTGCCAGCAGCTTCCCCTCGGCTAGCGGGATAGTCGGGGAGCTGTTTTTT. Its translation is CASSFPSASGIVGELFF.

This CDR3 is CASTRTGITYEQYF. CDR3 sequence (DNA): TGTGCCAGCACCCGGACAGGGATCACCTACGAGCAGTACTTC. The chain couples TRBV28 to TRBJ2-7, with 8 positions matching TRBD1. The CDR3 runs to 14 residues. The germline gives CDR1 MDHEN, CDR2 SYDVKM. The ends lost 7 bases at V and 2 bases at J; junction bases unmatched: 7.

This clonotype has ten or more counts. J is TRBJ1-1 and V is TRBV10-3; D not certain. The CDR3 loop spans 14 amino acids. Germline V gene lookup returns CDR1 ENHRY and CDR2 SYGVKD. The ends were cut back, 6 bases at V and 1 base at J, with 12 bases in the middle. The CDR3 DNA reads TGTGCCATCAGACCCGGACGGGGGAACACTGAAGCTTTCTTT. Translating it yields CAIRPGRGNTEAFF.

This clonotype was seen a few times. The chain combines TRBV11-2 with TRBJ2-7, with 8 bases that match TRBD2. The germline gives CDR1 SGHAT, CDR2 FQNNGV. The CDR3 sequence is 16 residues long. The junction had 11 bases not matched to a gene; V was cut back by 4 bases and J by 3 bases. For the CDR3, the DNA is TGTGCCAGCAGCTCGGAGGCGGGGGGCCTCCTCTACGAGCAGTACTTC. Protein product: CASSSEAGGLLYEQYF.

Ten or more counts support this clonotype. The CDR3 spells CATKSGTGSYEQYF. The CDR3 region has the DNA TGTGCCACCAAATCCGGGACAGGCTCCTACGAGCAGTACTTC. This chain links TRBV2 with TRBJ2-7, with TRBD1 identical over 8 bases. V lost 10 bases, J lost 0 bases, and 8 bases stayed unmatched. The CDR3 is 14 amino acids. Per germline, CDR1 SNHLY and CDR2 FYNNEI.

In this sample, this clonotype turned up a few times. The gene calls are TRBV7-9 and TRBJ2-7; D remains ambiguous. Germline assignment: CDR1 SEHNR and CDR2 FQNEAQ (reference sequence). The CDR3 has 13 residues. The germline V and J ends were trimmed by 0 bases and 9 bases, with 12 bases remaining between them. In DNA, the CDR3 is TGTGCCAGCAGCTTAGCCCCGGACGTTAGGCAGTACTTC. Translated, it gives CASSLAPDVRQYF.

The sample holds a few counts of this clonotype. The chain joins TRBV9 to TRBJ2-5; tentative D call: TRBD2 (6 bases). The CDR3 is made up of 17 amino acids. Germline V gives CDR1 SGDLS, CDR2 YYNGEE. Trimming left V 9 bases short and J 4 bases short, with 28 bases between. In DNA, the CDR3 is TGTGCCACCCCCCCCGGGCTAGCGCTACTATGGGGAGAGACCCAGTACTTC. Its translation: CATPPGLALLWGETQYF. Variable domain in full (rest from reference TRBV9 and TRBJ2-5): DSGVTQTPKHLITATGQRVTLRCSPRSGDLSVYWYQQSLDQGLQFLIQYYNGEERAKGNILERFSAQQFPDLHSELNLSSLELGDSALYFCATPPGLALLWGETQYFGPGTRLLVL.

The chain links TRBV5-1 to TRBJ1-1; D is possibly TRBD1 (6 bases). This CDR3 has 17 amino acids. Germline V lookup: CDR1 SGHRS, CDR2 YFSETQ. V was shortened by 9 bases and J by 5 bases, with 29 bases between the two germline ends. The CDR3 reads CAICLAAPIRGTTEAFF. CDR3 coding DNA: TGCGCCATCTGCTTGGCCGCACCTATCAGGGGTACGACTGAAGCTTTCTTT.

In its sample, this clonotype was seen many times. V and J are TRBV6-4 and TRBJ1-3; 7 bases fit TRBD1. The CDR3 contains 19 residues. CDR1 is MRHNA and CDR2 is SNTAGT in the germline V gene. J gave up 4 bases and V 6 bases, and 21 bases lay outside the gene matches. CDR3 sequence reads: CASRRQGLDVRSPGNTIYF. CDR3 coding DNA: TGTGCCAGCAGGAGACAGGGTTTGGACGTTCGTTCACCCGGAAACACCATATATTTT.

V is TRBV12-3 or TRBV12-4 and J is TRBJ1-1; no firm D call. The V and J ends lost 7 bases and 3 bases respectively, with 18 bases between them. CDR3 length equals 15 residues. Written as DNA, the CDR3 is TGTGCCAGCACCCCAACCCTGCCCGAGGACACTGAAGCTTTCTTT. Translated, it gives CASTPTLPEDTEAFF.

Many counts were recorded for this clonotype. The chain links TRBV10-3 to TRBJ1-5; D possibly corresponds to TRBD1 (5 bases). The CDR3 extends over 14 amino acids. Between the trimmed V and J ends, which lost 7 bases and 7 bases, there was a span of 17 bases. Germline loops: CDR1 ENHRY, CDR2 SYGVKD. CDR3 residues: CAITADPQGQPQHF. The CDR3 region has the DNA TGTGCCATCACTGCCGACCCTCAGGGACAGCCCCAGCATTTT.

Many counts were recorded for this clonotype. J is TRBJ2-2 and V is TRBV15; TRBD1 agrees at 11 bases. Unmatched junction bases numbered 12, after V lost 1 base and J lost 5 bases. The CDR3 length is 19 residues. Germline V gene sequence: CDR1 LNHNV, CDR2 YYDKDF (reference sequence). CDR3 coding DNA: TGTGCCACCAGCAGAGCCGGCGGCGGACAGGGGGCTTGGACCGGGGAGCTGTTTTTT. Its translation is CATSRAGGGQGAWTGELFF.

The table lists this clonotype with many counts. The chain couples TRBV10-3 to TRBJ2-7, with TRBD1 matching over 9 bases. The V segment lost 8 bases and the J segment 5 bases; nucleotides outside the gene matches: 7. CDR1 ENHRY and CDR2 SYGVKD come from the germline V gene. The CDR3 totals 13 residues. The CDR3 coding sequence is TGTGCCATCGGGGGGGACAGGGTCCACGAGCAGTACTTC. It encodes CAIGGDRVHEQYF.

This chain links TRBV20-1 with TRBJ2-7, with a tentative D call TRBD1 (6 bases). Germline V gene sequence: CDR1 DFQATT, CDR2 SNEGSKA (reference sequence). CDR3 length: 13 residues. The ends were cut back, 3 bases at V and 2 bases at J, with 11 bases in the middle. CDR3 bases: TGCAGTGCTAGTACAGGACAGACCTACGAGCAGTACTTC. It specifies CSASTGQTYEQYF.

This clonotype was recorded a few times. The rearrangement links TRBV18 to TRBJ2-2; no firm D call. CDR3 length: 17 amino acids. Trimming removed 1 base at V and 0 bases at J, with 12 bases between. Looked up from germline, CDR1 is KGHSH and CDR2 is LQKENI. CDR3: CASSPQSRTTNTGELFF. CDR3 DNA sequence: TGTGCCAGCTCACCACAGAGCAGGACCACGAACACCGGGGAGCTGTTTTTT.

In its sample, this clonotype was seen many times. The gene calls are TRBV24-1 and TRBJ2-2; TRBD2 might be the D (6 bases). This CDR3 is 14 amino acids long. Trimming removed 2 bases from V and 7 bases from J, with 10 bases in between. Germline V gives CDR1 KGHDR, CDR2 SFDVKD. The CDR3 region is CATSDWRGSGELFF. The CDR3 DNA is TGTGCCACCAGTGATTGGCGGGGAAGCGGGGAGCTGTTTTTT.

J is TRBJ1-2 and V is TRBV10-3; perhaps TRBD1 as D (5 bases). The CDR3 has 16 residues. V lost 0 bases and J 3 bases, leaving 14 bases between the germline ends. Germline-derived CDR1 and CDR2 are ENHRY and SYGVKD. CDR3 amino acids: CAISESSGLGDYGYTF. CDR3 in DNA: TGTGCCATCAGTGAGTCGAGTGGGTTAGGGGACTATGGCTACACCTTC.

This sequence joins TRBV20-1 and TRBJ2-5, with TRBD2 matching 12 bases. Trimming cost V 5 bases and J 5 bases; bases outside gene matches: 12. CDR1 is DFQATT and CDR2 is SNEGSKA in the germline V gene (reference sequence). CDR3 size: 16 residues. The CDR3 DNA is TGCAGTGCTGCCAGGCTAGCGGGAGGGCCGAGTGAGACCCAGTACTTC. Translated: CSAARLAGGPSETQYF.

This clonotype was seen at least ten times. The rearrangement links TRBV12-3 or TRBV12-4 to TRBJ2-7, with TRBD2 matching over 8 bases. The CDR3 extends over 14 amino acids. Germline trimming cut 1 base from V and 5 bases from J; bases unmatched to any gene: 4. The CDR3 loop reads CASSLVSGVNEQYF. Here the CDR3 DNA reads TGTGCCAGCAGTTTAGTTAGCGGGGTTAACGAGCAGTACTTC.

This clonotype showed up just a few times. The junction and the germline gene differ at one end; a read error may be behind it. This chain links TRBV19 with TRBJ2-5, with D possibly being TRBD1 (6 bases). The CDR3 covers 12 residues. Germline-derived CDR1 and CDR2 are LNHDA and SQIVND (reference sequence). The CDR3 here is CASSTGVETKYF. In DNA, the CDR3 is TGTGCCAGTAGTACAGGGGTGGAGACCAAGTACTTC.

This clonotype was observed at least ten times. The V gene is TRBV14, the J gene TRBJ2-3, with TRBD2 identical over 10 bases. Per germline, CDR1 SGHDN and CDR2 FVKESK. V lost 4 bases and J lost 0; bases outside the gene matches: 4. The CDR3 spans 16 residues. For the CDR3, the DNA is TGTGCCAGCAGCCCCGGACTAGCGGAAAGCACAGATACGCAGTATTTT. It codes for CASSPGLAESTDTQYF.

This clonotype was recorded at least ten times. This rearrangement joins TRBV7-8 to TRBJ2-5, with D possibly being TRBD1 or TRBD2 (6 bases each). This CDR3 spans 14 amino acids. Per the germline V gene, CDR1 is SGHVS and CDR2 is FQNEAQ. V lost 7 bases, J lost 2 bases, and 14 bases lay in between. The CDR3 spells CASNPRGAQETQYF. CDR3 nucleotides: TGTGCCAGCAACCCGAGGGGGGCTCAAGAGACCCAGTACTTC.

Many counts were recorded for this clonotype. The V gene is TRBV12-3 or TRBV12-4, the J gene TRBJ2-2, with 11 nucleotides matching TRBD2. J was trimmed by 7 bases and V by 6 bases; bases with no gene match: 13. The CDR3 covers 17 residues. DNA for the CDR3: TGTGCCAGCAGCTTTCTAGCGGGAGGTGGTGTTATCGGGGAGCTGTTTTTT. This sequence encodes CASSFLAGGGVIGELFF.